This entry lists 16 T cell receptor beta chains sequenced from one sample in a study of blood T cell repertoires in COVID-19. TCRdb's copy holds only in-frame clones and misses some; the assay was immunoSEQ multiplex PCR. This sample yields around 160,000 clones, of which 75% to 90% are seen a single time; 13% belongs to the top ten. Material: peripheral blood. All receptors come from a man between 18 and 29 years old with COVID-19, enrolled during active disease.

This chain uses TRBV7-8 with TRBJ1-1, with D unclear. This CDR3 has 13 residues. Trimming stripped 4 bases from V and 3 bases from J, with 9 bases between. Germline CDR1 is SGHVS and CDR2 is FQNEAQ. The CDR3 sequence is CASSSDRDTEAFF. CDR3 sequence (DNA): TGTGCCAGCAGCTCCGACCGGGACACTGAAGCTTTCTTT.

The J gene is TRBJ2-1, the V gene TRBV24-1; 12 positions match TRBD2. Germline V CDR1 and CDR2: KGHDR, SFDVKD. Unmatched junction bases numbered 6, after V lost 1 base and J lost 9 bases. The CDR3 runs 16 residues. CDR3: CATSDFLAGGPGEQFF. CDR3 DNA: TGTGCCACCAGTGATTTTCTAGCGGGAGGGCCAGGTGAGCAGTTCTTC.

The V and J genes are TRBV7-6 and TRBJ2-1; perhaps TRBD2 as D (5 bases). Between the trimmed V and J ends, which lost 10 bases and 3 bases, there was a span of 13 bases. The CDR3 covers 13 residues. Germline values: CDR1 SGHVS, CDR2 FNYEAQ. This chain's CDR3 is CATGRGVYNEQFF. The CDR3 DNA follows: TGTGCCACCGGACGGGGAGTCTACAATGAGCAGTTCTTC.

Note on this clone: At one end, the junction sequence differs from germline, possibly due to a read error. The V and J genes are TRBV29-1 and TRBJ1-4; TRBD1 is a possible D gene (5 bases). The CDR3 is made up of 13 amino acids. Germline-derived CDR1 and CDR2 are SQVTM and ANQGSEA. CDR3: CSVGRTTNEKLLF. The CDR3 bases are TGCAGCGTTGGTAGGACAACTAATGAAAAACTGCTTTTT.

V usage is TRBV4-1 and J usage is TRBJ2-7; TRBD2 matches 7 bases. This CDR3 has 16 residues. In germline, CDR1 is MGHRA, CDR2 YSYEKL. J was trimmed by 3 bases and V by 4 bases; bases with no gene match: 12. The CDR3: CASSPYPRGDLYEQYF. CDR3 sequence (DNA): TGCGCCAGCAGCCCCTATCCTCGGGGGGACCTCTACGAGCAGTACTTC.

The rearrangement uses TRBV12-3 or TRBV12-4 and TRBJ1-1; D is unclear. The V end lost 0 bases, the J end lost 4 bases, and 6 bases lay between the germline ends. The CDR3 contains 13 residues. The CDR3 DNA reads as TGTGCCAGCAGTTTAGCCTTCTTCACTGAAGCTTTCTTT. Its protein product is CASSLAFFTEAFF.

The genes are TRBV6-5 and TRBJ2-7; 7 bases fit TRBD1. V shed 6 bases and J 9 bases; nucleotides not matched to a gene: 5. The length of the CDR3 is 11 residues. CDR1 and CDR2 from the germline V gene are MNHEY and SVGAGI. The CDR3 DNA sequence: TGTGCCAGCAGCGTGGGGACAGTGCAGTACTTC. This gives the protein CASSVGTVQYF.

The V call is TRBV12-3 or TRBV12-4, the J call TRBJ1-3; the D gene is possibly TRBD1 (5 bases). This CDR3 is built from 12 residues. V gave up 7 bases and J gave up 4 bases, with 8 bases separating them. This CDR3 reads CASNRQGNTIYF. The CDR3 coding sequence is TGTGCCAGCAATCGACAGGGAAACACCATATATTTT.

Here the CDR3 DNA reads TGTGCCAGCAGCCAATACTCCGGGGAACCGACCCAGTACTTC. Translating it yields CASSQYSGEPTQYF. The chain carries TRBV3-1 (or the pseudogene TRBV3-2) and TRBJ2-5; weak D call: TRBD2 (5 bases). Germline CDR1 is LGHDT and CDR2 is YNNKEL (reference sequence). The germline V and J ends were trimmed by 2 bases and 7 bases, with 14 bases remaining between them. The CDR3 is 14 amino acids.

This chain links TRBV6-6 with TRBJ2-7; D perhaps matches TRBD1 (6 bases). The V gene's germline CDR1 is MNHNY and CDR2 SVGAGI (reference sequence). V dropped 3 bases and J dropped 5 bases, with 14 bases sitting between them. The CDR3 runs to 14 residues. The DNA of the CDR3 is TGTGCCAGCAGTTATCGACAGGTCACCCACGAGCAGTACTTC. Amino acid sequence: CASSYRQVTHEQYF.

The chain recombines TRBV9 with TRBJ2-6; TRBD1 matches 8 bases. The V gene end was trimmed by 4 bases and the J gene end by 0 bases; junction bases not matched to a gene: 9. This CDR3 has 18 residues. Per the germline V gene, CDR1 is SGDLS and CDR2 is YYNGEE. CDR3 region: CASSRQGSPSSGANVLTF. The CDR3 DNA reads TGTGCCAGCAGCAGACAGGGGTCTCCAAGCTCTGGGGCCAACGTCCTGACTTTC.

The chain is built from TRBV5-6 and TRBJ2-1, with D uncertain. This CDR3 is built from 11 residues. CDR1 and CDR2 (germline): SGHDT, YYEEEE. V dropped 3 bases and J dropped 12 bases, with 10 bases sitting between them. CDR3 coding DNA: TGTGCCAGCAGCTCGGTGGGCCGGCAGTTCTTC. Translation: CASSSVGRQFF.

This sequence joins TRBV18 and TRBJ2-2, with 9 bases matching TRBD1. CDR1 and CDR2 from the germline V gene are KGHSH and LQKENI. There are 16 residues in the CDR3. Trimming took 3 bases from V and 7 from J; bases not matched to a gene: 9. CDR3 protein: CASSPSNRGLGGELFF. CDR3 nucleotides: TGTGCCAGCTCACCTTCAAACAGGGGGCTTGGCGGGGAGCTGTTTTTT.

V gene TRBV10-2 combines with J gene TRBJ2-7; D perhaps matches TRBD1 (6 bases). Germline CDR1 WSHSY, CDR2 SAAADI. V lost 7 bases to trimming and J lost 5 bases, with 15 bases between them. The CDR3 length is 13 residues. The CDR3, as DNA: TGCGCCAGCAACCAGACAGGTGGGCACGAGCAGTACTTC. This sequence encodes CASNQTGGHEQYF.

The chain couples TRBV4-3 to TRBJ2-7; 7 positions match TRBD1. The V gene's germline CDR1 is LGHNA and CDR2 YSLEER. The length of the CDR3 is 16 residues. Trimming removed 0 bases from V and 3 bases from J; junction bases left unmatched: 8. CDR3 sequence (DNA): TGCGCCAGCAGCCAAGATAAGACAGGGTTCCTCTACGAGCAGTACTTC. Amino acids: CASSQDKTGFLYEQYF.

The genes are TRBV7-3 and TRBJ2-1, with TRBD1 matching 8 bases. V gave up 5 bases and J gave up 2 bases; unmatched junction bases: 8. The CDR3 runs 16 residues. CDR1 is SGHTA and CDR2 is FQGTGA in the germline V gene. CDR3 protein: CASSVQGASPYNEQFF. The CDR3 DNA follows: TGTGCCAGCAGCGTCCAGGGGGCTAGCCCCTACAATGAGCAGTTCTTC. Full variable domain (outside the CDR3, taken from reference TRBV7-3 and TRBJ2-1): GAGVSQTPSNKVTEKGKYVELRCDPISGHTALYWYRQSLGQGPEFLIYFQGTGAADDSGLPNDRFFAVRPEGSVSTLKIQRTERGDSAVYLCASSVQGASPYNEQFFGPGTRLTVL.